The rows below give T cell receptor beta chains drawn from one sample of a study of blood T cell repertoires in COVID-19. The data were produced by immunoSEQ multiplex PCR, yet TCRdb's version contains in-frame clones alone and is incomplete. The sample records roughly 400,000 clones, roughly 91% being singletons. Sequenced: PBMCs or T cells enriched from blood (not recorded which). These receptors were collected from a man aged 18-30 years who had recovered from COVID-19. Each CDR3 is given without its conserved first and last residue.

j_call: TRBJ2-1
v_call: TRBV14
cdr3_length: 10
cdr3_aa: ASSQGLAVQF

j_call: TRBJ2-7
v_call: TRBV3-1/TRBV3-2
cdr3_length: 11
cdr3_aa: ASSQGLLREQY

j_call: TRBJ2-5
v_call: TRBV28
cdr3_length: 11
cdr3_aa: ASREGAGETQY

j_call: TRBJ2-1
v_call: TRBV9
cdr3_length: 13
cdr3_aa: ASSVGGGGGNEQF

j_call: TRBJ1-1
v_call: TRBV10-2
cdr3_length: 11
cdr3_aa: ASSEQANTEAF

j_call: TRBJ1-3
v_call: TRBV11-1
cdr3_length: 13
cdr3_aa: ASSLGQGTGNTIY

j_call: TRBJ2-1
v_call: TRBV3-1/TRBV3-2
cdr3_length: 11
cdr3_aa: ASSQLRSGKQF

j_call: TRBJ1-2
v_call: TRBV14
cdr3_length: 11
cdr3_aa: ASSQGQAYGYT

j_call: TRBJ1-4
v_call: TRBV5-4
cdr3_length: 14
cdr3_aa: ASSLAGAWTNEKLF

j_call: TRBJ2-1
v_call: TRBV29-1
cdr3_length: 13
cdr3_aa: SVYGLSSSYNEQF

j_call: TRBJ2-2
v_call: TRBV29-1
cdr3_length: 11
cdr3_aa: SVERSNTGELF

j_call: TRBJ2-5
v_call: TRBV7-9
cdr3_length: 13
cdr3_aa: ASSSLTGRGETQY

j_call: TRBJ2-7
v_call: TRBV11-2
cdr3_length: 12
cdr3_aa: ASSLDVASYEQY

j_call: TRBJ1-2
v_call: TRBV7-9
cdr3_length: 14
cdr3_aa: ASSLPLDRGHYGYT

j_call: TRBJ1-3
v_call: TRBV27
cdr3_length: 11
cdr3_aa: ASSRNSGNTIY

j_call: TRBJ2-5
v_call: TRBV11-3
cdr3_length: 18
cdr3_aa: ASSQIIPGLAGEEGQTQY

j_call: TRBJ1-4
v_call: TRBV2
cdr3_length: 12
cdr3_aa: ASREDRVGEKLF

j_call: TRBJ2-3
v_call: TRBV11-2
cdr3_length: 13
cdr3_aa: ASSLMAGGLDTQY

j_call: TRBJ1-2
v_call: TRBV7-9
cdr3_length: 14
cdr3_aa: ASSLAPGQTVYGYT

j_call: TRBJ1-1
v_call: TRBV27
cdr3_length: 13
cdr3_aa: ASNSVRAMNTEAF

j_call: TRBJ2-7
v_call: TRBV3-1/TRBV3-2
cdr3_length: 12
cdr3_aa: ASSQDNRGSEQY

j_call: TRBJ1-1
v_call: TRBV2
cdr3_length: 14
cdr3_aa: ASSPFQYRGHTEAF

j_call: TRBJ1-6
v_call: TRBV19
cdr3_length: 11
cdr3_aa: ASSMGRDSPLH

j_call: TRBJ2-7
v_call: TRBV27
cdr3_length: 13
cdr3_aa: ASSGRTGGMYEQY

j_call: TRBJ2-7
v_call: TRBV4-1
cdr3_length: 14
cdr3_aa: ASSQPLRTSDYEQY

j_call: TRBJ2-7
v_call: TRBV4-1
cdr3_length: 16
cdr3_aa: ASSQGGSRDRDFLEQY

j_call: TRBJ2-3
v_call: TRBV28
cdr3_length: 13
cdr3_aa: ASAHSGGGRDTQY

j_call: TRBJ2-3
v_call: TRBV27
cdr3_length: 12
cdr3_aa: ASSYLAVTDTQY

j_call: TRBJ1-2
v_call: TRBV30
cdr3_length: 13
cdr3_aa: AWTGGRPVNYGYT

j_call: TRBJ2-1
v_call: TRBV10-2
cdr3_length: 10
cdr3_aa: ASTGLAGEQF

j_call: TRBJ2-1
v_call: TRBV7-2
cdr3_length: 14
cdr3_aa: ASSLTTGESYNEQF

j_call: TRBJ2-5
v_call: TRBV5-4
cdr3_length: 12
cdr3_aa: ASTERREEETQY

j_call: TRBJ2-5
v_call: TRBV7-3
cdr3_length: 12
cdr3_aa: ASSPGMTGETQY

j_call: TRBJ2-2
v_call: TRBV9
cdr3_length: 19
cdr3_aa: ASSVEGTSGGPGFGTGELF

j_call: TRBJ1-2
v_call: TRBV15
cdr3_length: 10
cdr3_aa: ATGAGGGGYT

j_call: TRBJ2-6
v_call: TRBV4-2
cdr3_length: 16
cdr3_aa: ASKRTGGNRSGANVLT

j_call: TRBJ1-1
v_call: TRBV29-1
cdr3_length: 9
cdr3_aa: SADRNTEAF

j_call: TRBJ1-4
v_call: TRBV9
cdr3_length: 14
cdr3_aa: ASSARRGQRNEKLF

j_call: TRBJ2-1
v_call: TRBV11-2
cdr3_length: 15
cdr3_aa: ASSLQIGRSYVNEQF

j_call: TRBJ2-5
v_call: TRBV7-8
cdr3_length: 14
cdr3_aa: ASSLSLAGTAKTQY

j_call: TRBJ1-3
v_call: TRBV6-1
cdr3_length: 13
cdr3_aa: ASSEYGRSGNTIY

j_call: TRBJ2-1
v_call: TRBV9
cdr3_length: 13
cdr3_aa: ASSVNRGTYNEQF

j_call: TRBJ1-1
v_call: TRBV3-1/TRBV3-2
cdr3_length: 9
cdr3_aa: ASSQGKGVF

j_call: TRBJ1-3
v_call: TRBV7-9
cdr3_length: 12
cdr3_aa: ASSPGRAGNTIY

j_call: TRBJ2-1
v_call: TRBV6-2/TRBV6-3
cdr3_length: 12
cdr3_aa: ASSYSLDSNEQF

j_call: TRBJ2-1
v_call: TRBV30
cdr3_length: 13
cdr3_aa: AWRTRLAGDNEQF

j_call: TRBJ1-1
v_call: TRBV27
cdr3_length: 10
cdr3_aa: ASSDRASEAF

j_call: TRBJ2-1
v_call: TRBV5-6
cdr3_length: 14
cdr3_aa: ASSLRGTELYNEQF

j_call: TRBJ1-5
v_call: TRBV28
cdr3_length: 14
cdr3_aa: ASSLRGGRGNQPQH

j_call: TRBJ2-5
v_call: TRBV30
cdr3_length: 10
cdr3_aa: ALRRFQETQY

j_call: TRBJ2-3
v_call: TRBV6-5
cdr3_length: 14
cdr3_aa: ASSYSADRGTDTQY

j_call: TRBJ1-5
v_call: TRBV27
cdr3_length: 13
cdr3_aa: ASSLSQTLNQPQH

j_call: TRBJ1-1
v_call: TRBV3-1/TRBV3-2
cdr3_length: 12
cdr3_aa: ASSQDSGNTEAF

j_call: TRBJ1-2
v_call: TRBV19
cdr3_length: 11
cdr3_aa: ASRATGNYGYT

j_call: TRBJ1-5
v_call: TRBV6-4
cdr3_length: 12
cdr3_aa: ASSDSPGFQPQH

j_call: TRBJ2-7
v_call: TRBV7-9
cdr3_length: 12
cdr3_aa: ASSFGDRLNEQY

j_call: TRBJ1-3
v_call: TRBV4-1
cdr3_length: 19
cdr3_aa: ASSQVWERRVSRGARNTIY

j_call: TRBJ2-7
v_call: TRBV29-1
cdr3_length: 11
cdr3_aa: SVVRQGSHEQY

j_call: TRBJ1-2
v_call: TRBV7-8
cdr3_length: 12
cdr3_aa: ASSPPGGDYGYT